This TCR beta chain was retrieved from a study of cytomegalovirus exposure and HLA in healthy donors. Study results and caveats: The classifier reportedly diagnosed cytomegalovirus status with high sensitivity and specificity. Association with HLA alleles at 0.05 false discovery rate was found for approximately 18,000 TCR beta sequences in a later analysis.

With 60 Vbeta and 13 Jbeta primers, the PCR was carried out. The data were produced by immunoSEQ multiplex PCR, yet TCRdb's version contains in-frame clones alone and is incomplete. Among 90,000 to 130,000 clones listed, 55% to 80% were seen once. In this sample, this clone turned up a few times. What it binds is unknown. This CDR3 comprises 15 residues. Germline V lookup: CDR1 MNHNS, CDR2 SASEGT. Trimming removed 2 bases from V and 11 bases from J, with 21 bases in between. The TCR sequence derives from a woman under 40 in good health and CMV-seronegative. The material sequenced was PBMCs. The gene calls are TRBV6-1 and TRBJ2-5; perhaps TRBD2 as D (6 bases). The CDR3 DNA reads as TGTGCCAGCAGTGAATCAGGGACTCGAATTTGGGGGCAGTACTTC. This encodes CASSESGTRIWGQYF.